This T cell receptor (beta chain) was found in a study of CD8 T cells in Susac syndrome. With random hexamers, 0.5 to 1 ug RNA was reverse transcribed. Each CDR3 protein is one row after TCRdb ran MiXCR on the immunoSEQ multiplex PCR reads. The sample has around 190,000 distinct CDR3 sequences; around 94% are singletons. The sequenced target, TCR beta, came from blood CD8+ and CD4+ T cells. Germline V gives CDR1 SGDLS, CDR2 YYNGEE. Trimming shortened V by 3 bases and J by 4 bases, and 14 bases separated the two germline ends. The CDR3 is made up of 15 amino acids. The sequence was collected from a human donor with Susac syndrome. Material for sequencing was CD4+ T cells from PBMCs. The gene calls are TRBV9 and TRBJ2-1; the D gene is possibly TRBD2 (6 bases). The CDR3 sequence: CASSGEGLGYNEQFF. CDR3 DNA sequence: TGTGCCAGCAGCGGAGAGGGACTCGGATACAATGAGCAGTTCTTC.